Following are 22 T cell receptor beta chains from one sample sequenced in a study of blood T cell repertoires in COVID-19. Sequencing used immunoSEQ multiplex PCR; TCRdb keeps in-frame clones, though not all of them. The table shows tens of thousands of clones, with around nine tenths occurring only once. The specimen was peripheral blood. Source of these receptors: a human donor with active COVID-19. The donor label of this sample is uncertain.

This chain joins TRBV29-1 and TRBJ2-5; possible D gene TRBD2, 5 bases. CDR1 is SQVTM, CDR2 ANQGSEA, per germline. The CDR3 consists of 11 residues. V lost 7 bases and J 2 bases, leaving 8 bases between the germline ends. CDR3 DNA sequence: TGCAGCGGGAGCGGACAAGAGACCCAGTACTTC. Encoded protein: CSGSGQETQYF.

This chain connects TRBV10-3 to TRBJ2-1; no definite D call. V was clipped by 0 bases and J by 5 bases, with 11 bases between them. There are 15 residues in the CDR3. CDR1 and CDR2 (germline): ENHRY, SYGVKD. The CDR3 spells CAISESYTTNNEQFF. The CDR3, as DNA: TGTGCCATCAGTGAGTCGTATACTACCAACAATGAGCAGTTCTTC.

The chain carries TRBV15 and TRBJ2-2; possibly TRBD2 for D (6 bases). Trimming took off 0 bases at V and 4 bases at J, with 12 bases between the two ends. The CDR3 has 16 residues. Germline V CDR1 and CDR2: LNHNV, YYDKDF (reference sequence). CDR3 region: CATSRDSGVPTGELFF. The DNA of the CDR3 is TGTGCCACCAGCAGAGATTCGGGGGTTCCCACCGGGGAGCTGTTTTTT.

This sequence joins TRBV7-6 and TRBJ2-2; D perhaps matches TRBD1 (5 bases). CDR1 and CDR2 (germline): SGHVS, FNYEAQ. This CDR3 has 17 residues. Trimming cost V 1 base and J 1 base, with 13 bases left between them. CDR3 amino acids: CASSLGSDSLNTGELFF. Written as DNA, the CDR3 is TGTGCCAGCAGCTTAGGATCTGACAGTTTGAACACCGGGGAGCTGTTTTTT.

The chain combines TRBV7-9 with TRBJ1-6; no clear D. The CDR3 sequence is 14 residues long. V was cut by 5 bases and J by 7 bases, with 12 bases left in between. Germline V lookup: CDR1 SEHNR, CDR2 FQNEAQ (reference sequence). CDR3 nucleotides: TGTGCCAGCAGCCTCGTCGGGAGAAATTCACCCCTCCACTTT. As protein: CASSLVGRNSPLHF.

The CDR3 region is CASSDWGGGYGQSNQPQHF. In nucleotides, the CDR3 is TGCGCCAGCAGTGATTGGGGGGGAGGGTATGGGCAAAGCAATCAGCCCCAGCATTTT. The chain carries TRBV10-1 and TRBJ1-5; weak D call: TRBD1 (5 bases). The CDR3 has 19 residues. Trimming removed 3 bases from V and 1 base from J, with 22 bases in between. The germline CDR1 and CDR2 sequences are WNHNN and SYGVQD (reference sequence).

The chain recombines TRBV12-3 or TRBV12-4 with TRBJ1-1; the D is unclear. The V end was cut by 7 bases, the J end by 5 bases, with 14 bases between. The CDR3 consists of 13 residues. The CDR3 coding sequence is TGTGCCAGCAAACGGCTGACCGGGACTGAAGCTTTCTTT. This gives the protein CASKRLTGTEAFF.

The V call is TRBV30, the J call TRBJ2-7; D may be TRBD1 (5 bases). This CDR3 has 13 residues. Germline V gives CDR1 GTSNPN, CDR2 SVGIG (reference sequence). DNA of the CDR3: TGTGCTTTGGAAGCAGGGTTCGCCTACGAGCAGTACTTC. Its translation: CALEAGFAYEQYF.

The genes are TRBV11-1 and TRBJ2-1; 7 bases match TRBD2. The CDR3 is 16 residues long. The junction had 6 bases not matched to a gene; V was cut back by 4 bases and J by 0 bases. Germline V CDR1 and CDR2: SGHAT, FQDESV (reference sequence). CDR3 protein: CASSYPGRSSYNEQFF. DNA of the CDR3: TGTGCCAGCAGCTATCCCGGGAGGTCCTCCTACAATGAGCAGTTCTTC.

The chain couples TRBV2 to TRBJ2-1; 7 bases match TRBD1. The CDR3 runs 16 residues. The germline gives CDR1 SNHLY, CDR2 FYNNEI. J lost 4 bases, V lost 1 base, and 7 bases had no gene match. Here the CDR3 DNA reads TGTGCCAGCAGTGAAGTGGGCAGGGGGACGTACAATGAGCAGTTCTTC. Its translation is CASSEVGRGTYNEQFF.

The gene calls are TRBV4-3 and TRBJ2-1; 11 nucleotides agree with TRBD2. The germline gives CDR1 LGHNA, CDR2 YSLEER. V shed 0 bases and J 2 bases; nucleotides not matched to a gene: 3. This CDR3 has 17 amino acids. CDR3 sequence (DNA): TGCGCCAGCAGCCAAGACCAACTAGCGGGAGCCTACAATGAGCAGTTCTTC. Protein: CASSQDQLAGAYNEQFF.

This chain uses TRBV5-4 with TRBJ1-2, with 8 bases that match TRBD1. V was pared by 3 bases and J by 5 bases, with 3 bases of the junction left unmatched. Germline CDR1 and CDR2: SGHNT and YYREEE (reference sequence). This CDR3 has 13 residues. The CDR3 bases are TGTGCCAGCAGCTCTACAGGGGGATATGGCTACACCTTC. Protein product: CASSSTGGYGYTF. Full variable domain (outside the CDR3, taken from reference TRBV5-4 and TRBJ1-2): ETGVTQSPTHLIKTRGQQVTLRCSSQSGHNTVSWYQQALGQGPQFIFQYYREEENGRGNFPPRFSGLQFPNYSSELNVNALELDDSALYLCASSSTGGYGYTFGSGTRLTVV.

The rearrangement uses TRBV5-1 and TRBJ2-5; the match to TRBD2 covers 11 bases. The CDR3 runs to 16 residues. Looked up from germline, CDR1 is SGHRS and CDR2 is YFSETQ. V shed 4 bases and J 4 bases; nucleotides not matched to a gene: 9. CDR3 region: CASSPLTSGTGETQYF. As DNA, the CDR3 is TGCGCCAGCAGCCCCCTGACTAGCGGGACGGGAGAGACCCAGTACTTC.

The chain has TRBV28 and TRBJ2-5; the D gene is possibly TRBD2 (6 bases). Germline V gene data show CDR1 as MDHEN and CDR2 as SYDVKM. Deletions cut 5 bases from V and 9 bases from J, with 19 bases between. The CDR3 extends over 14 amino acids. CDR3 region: CASSKGLLSLAQYF. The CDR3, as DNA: TGTGCCAGCAGTAAGGGACTCCTTAGTCTTGCCCAGTACTTC.

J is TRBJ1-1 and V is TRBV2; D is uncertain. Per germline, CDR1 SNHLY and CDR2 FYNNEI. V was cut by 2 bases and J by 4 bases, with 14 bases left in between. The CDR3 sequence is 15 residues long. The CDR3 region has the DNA TGTGCCAGCAGTGAATCGGGGATGTCGGTCACTGAAGCTTTCTTT. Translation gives CASSESGMSVTEAFF.

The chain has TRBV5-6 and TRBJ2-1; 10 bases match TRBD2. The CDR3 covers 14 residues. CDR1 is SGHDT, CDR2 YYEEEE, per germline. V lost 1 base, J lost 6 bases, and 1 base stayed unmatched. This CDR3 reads CASSLTSGINEQFF. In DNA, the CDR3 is TGTGCCAGCAGCTTGACTAGCGGGATCAATGAGCAGTTCTTC.

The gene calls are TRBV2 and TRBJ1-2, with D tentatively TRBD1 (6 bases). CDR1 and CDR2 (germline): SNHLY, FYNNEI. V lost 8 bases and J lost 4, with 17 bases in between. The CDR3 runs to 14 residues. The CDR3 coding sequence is TGTGCCAGCGAGCGAGGAAGGGGGAGCTATGGCTACACCTTC. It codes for CASERGRGSYGYTF.

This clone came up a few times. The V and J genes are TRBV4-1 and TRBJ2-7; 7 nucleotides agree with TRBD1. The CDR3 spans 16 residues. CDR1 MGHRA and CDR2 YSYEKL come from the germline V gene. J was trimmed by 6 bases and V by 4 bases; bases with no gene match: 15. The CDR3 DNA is TGCGCCAGCAGCCTCCCGAGGGGGCAGGGGGTCGGCGAGCAGTACTTC. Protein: CASSLPRGQGVGEQYF.

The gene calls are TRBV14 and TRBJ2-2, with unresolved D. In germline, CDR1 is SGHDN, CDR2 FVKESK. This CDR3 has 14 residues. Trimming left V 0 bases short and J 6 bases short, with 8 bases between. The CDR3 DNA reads TGTGCCAGCAGCCAAGATCCCAGGTCCGGGGAGCTGTTTTTT. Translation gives CASSQDPRSGELFF.

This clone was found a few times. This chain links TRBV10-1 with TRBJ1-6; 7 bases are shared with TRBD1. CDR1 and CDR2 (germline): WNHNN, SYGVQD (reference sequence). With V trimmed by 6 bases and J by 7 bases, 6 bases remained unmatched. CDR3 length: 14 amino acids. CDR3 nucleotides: TGCGCCAGCAGGGAAACAGGGGAGAATTCACCCCTCCACTTT. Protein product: CASRETGENSPLHF.

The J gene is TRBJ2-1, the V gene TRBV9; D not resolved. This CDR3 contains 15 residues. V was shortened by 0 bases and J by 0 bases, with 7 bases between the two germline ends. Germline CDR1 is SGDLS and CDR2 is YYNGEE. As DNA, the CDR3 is TGTGCCAGCAGCGTAGCCCCGAGCTCCTACAATGAGCAGTTCTTC. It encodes CASSVAPSSYNEQFF.

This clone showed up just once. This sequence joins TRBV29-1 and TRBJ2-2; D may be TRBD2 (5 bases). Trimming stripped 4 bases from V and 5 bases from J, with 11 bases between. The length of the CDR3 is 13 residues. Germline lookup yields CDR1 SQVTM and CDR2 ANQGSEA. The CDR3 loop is CSVALRGTGELFF. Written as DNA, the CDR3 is TGCAGCGTTGCGCTACGAGGGACCGGGGAGCTGTTTTTT.